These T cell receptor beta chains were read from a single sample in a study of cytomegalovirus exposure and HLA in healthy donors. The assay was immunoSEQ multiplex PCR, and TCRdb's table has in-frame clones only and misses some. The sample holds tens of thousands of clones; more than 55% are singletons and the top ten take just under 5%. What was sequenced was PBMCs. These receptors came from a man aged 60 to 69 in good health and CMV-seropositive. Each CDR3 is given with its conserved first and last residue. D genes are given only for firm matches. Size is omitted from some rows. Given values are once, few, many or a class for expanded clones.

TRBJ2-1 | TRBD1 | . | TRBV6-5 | TGTGCCAGCAGTTTACAGGGGTTAGCTGAGCAGTTCTTC | CASSLQGLAEQFF
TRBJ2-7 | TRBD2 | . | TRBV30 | TGTGCCTCCCGGACTAGCGGGGGAGAGCAGTACTTC | CASRTSGGEQYF
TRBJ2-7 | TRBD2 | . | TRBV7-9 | TGTGCCAGCAGCTTAGCGGCGGGGGGTTGGTACGAGCAGTACTTC | CASSLAAGGWYEQYF
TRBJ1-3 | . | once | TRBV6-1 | TGTGCCAGCAGTGATAACAGGGTGTCGGGAAACACCATATATTTT | CASSDNRVSGNTIYF
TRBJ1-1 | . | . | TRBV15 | TGTGCCACCAGCAGAGATAGGGGCCAGGCGGCTGAAGCTTTCTTT | CATSRDRGQAAEAFF
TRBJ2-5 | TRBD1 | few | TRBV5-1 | TGCGCCAGCAGCGCGGGGACAGGGAGGGAGACCCAGTACTTC | CASSAGTGRETQYF
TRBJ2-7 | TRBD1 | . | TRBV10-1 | TGCGCCAGCAGTCCAGGGACAGGGTTGGCCTACGAGCAGTACTTC | CASSPGTGLAYEQYF
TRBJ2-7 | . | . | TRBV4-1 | TGCGCCAGCAGCCAAGATGGAACCCCCCCCGGGAGCTCCTACGAGCAGTACTTC | CASSQDGTPPGSSYEQYF
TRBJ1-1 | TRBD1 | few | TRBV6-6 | TGTGCCAGCAGTAACACAGGGGGCACTGAAGCTTTCTTT | CASSNTGGTEAFF
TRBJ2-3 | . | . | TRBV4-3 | TGCGCCAGCAGCCAAGATCTCGCGGATACGCAGTATTTT | CASSQDLADTQYF
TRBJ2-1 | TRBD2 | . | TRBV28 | TGTGCCAGCTGGACTAGCGGGAGATCCTACAATGAGCAGTTCTTC | CASWTSGRSYNEQFF
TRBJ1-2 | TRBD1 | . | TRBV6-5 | TGTGCCAGCAGTTACTCGTACAGGGGGGTCTATGGCTACACCTTC | CASSYSYRGVYGYTF
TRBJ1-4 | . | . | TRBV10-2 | TGCGCCAGCAGTCAGACAGGAGCAACTAATGAAAAACTGTTTTTT | CASSQTGATNEKLFF
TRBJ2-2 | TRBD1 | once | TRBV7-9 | TGTGCCAGCCCTCACGCAGGGGGCCCCTTTTTCGGGGAGCTGTTTTTT | CASPHAGGPFFGELFF
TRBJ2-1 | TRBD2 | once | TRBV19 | TGTGCCAGTAGTATAGGAGGTCTAGCGGGTTACAATGAGCAGTTCTTC | CASSIGGLAGYNEQFF
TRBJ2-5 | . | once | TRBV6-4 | TGTGCCAGCAGGTCGGACAGCGAAGAGACCCAGTACTTC | CASRSDSEETQYF
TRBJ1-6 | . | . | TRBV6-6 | TGTGCCAGCGGAAAGGACTGTAATTCACCCCTCCACTTT | CASGKDCNSPLHF
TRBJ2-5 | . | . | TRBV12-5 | TGTGCTAGTGGTCCCGGAGGGACCTTCCAAGAGACCCAGTACTTC | CASGPGGTFQETQYF
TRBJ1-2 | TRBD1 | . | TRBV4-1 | TGCGCCAGCAGCCCCCTTTGGGACAGGGTGAACTTTTTC | CASSPLWDRVNFF
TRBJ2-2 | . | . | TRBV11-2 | TGTGCCAGCAGCTTCCTCGGCACCGGGGAGCTGTTTTTT | CASSFLGTGELFF
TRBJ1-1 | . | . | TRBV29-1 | TGCAGCACTAATGGGGGCCCTGAAGCTTTCTTT | CSTNGGPEAFF
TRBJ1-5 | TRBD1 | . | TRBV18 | TGTGCCAGCTCACCACAAGGACAGGGAATTCAGCCCCAGCATTTT | CASSPQGQGIQPQHF
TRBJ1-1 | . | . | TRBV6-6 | TGTGCCAGCAGTTACTCTAGCTTGAACACTGAAGCTTTCTTT | CASSYSSLNTEAFF
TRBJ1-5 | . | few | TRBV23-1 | TGCGCCAGCAGTCCCGCGGGGGAGAGCAATCAGCCCCAGCATTTT | CASSPAGESNQPQHF
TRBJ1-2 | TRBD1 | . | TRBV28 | TGTGCCAGCAGTGTAGGGACAGGGGCCACCTATGGCTACACCTTC | CASSVGTGATYGYTF
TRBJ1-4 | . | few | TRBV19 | TGTGCCAGTAGTATAGATCTTGGCAGGGTCGGAAAACTGTTTTTT | CASSIDLGRVGKLFF
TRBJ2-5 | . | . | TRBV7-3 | TGTGCCAGCAGCTTAACGGGGGGACAGCAAGAGACCCAGTACTTC | CASSLTGGQQETQYF
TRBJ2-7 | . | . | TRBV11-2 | TGTGCCAGCAGCTTAGCAGTAGACAGTTCCTACGAGCAGTACTTC | CASSLAVDSSYEQYF
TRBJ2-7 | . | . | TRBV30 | TGTGCCTGGAGTGTACCTCTGGAGGGTGGCTACGAGCAGTACTTC | CAWSVPLEGGYEQYF
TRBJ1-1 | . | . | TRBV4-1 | TGCGCCAGCAGCCAATCCTGGCGGGACACTGAAGCTTTCTTT | CASSQSWRDTEAFF
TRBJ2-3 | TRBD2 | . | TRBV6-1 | TGTGCCAGCAGTGAGGGCTTAGCGGGGGGGAGAGATACGCAGTATTTT | CASSEGLAGGRDTQYF
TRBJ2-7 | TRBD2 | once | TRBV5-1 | TGCGCCAGCAGCTCTTCCCGGACTAGCGGGGGCTACGAGCAGTACTTC | CASSSSRTSGGYEQYF
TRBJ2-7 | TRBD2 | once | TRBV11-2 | TGTGCCAGCAGGATCACTAGCGGGGGATTCTACGAGCAGTACTTC | CASRITSGGFYEQYF
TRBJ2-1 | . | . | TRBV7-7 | TGTGCTAGCAGCTTAGGGGGTAGCGGAAATGAGCAGTTCTTC | CASSLGGSGNEQFF
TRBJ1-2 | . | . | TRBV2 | TGTGCCAGCAGTTTCCGGACACCCGCTAACTATGGCTACACCTTC | CASSFRTPANYGYTF
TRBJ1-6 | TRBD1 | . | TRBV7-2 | TGTGCCAGCAGCCTAAGAGGACAGGGGAACGATTCACCCCTCCACTTT | CASSLRGQGNDSPLHF
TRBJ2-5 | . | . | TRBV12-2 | TGTGCAAGTCGCTTAGCCAGTCTCAGGCCTCAAGAGACCCAGTACTTC | CASRLASLRPQETQYF
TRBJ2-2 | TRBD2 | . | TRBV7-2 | TGTGCCAGCAGCTTAGGACTAGCGGGGGGGCGTCAGGGCGGGGAGCTGTTTTTT | CASSLGLAGGRQGGELFF
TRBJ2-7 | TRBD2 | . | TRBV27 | TGTGCCAGCAGCGTAGCGGGGCCATACGAGCAGTACTTC | CASSVAGPYEQYF
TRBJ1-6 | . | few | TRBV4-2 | TGTGCCAGCAGCCGAGAGGGACTGAAGGATTATTCACCCCTCCACTTT | CASSREGLKDYSPLHF